Each of the 12 T cell receptor beta chains below was sequenced from the same sample in a study of blood T cell repertoires in COVID-19. Some clones are missing from TCRdb's copy, which holds only in-frame ones; the method was immunoSEQ multiplex PCR. The data contain around 68,000 clones, 82% of them seen just once; the ten biggest clones take up over 9.5%. The specimen sequenced was peripheral blood. These receptors were collected from a human donor in a cohort sampled during active COVID-19.

This chain links TRBV5-1 with TRBJ1-4, with 9 bases that match TRBD1. V dropped 6 bases and J dropped 3; count of bases not matched to a gene: 3. Germline V lookup: CDR1 SGHRS, CDR2 YFSETQ. The CDR3 sequence is 14 residues long. The CDR3 DNA reads as TGCGCCAGCACCCGGACAGGGGCTAATGAAAAACTGTTTTTT. Protein sequence: CASTRTGANEKLFF.

The chain uses TRBV5-5 and TRBJ2-1; D ambiguous. V lost 2 bases to trimming and J lost 10 bases, with 7 bases between them. Germline lookup yields CDR1 SGHKS and CDR2 YYEKEE (reference sequence). This CDR3 comprises 11 residues. The CDR3 sequence: CASSFKIEQFF. CDR3 bases: TGTGCCAGCAGCTTTAAAATAGAGCAGTTCTTC.

This chain links TRBV7-8 with TRBJ1-4, with TRBD1 as a possible D gene (6 bases). CDR1 is SGHVS and CDR2 is FQNEAQ in the germline V gene. The CDR3 runs to 14 residues. V was shortened by 1 base and J by 6 bases, with 9 bases between the two germline ends. The CDR3 here is CASSLGHRDEKLFF. The DNA for the CDR3 is TGTGCCAGCAGCTTAGGCCACAGGGATGAAAAACTGTTTTTT.

The chain uses TRBV6-2 or TRBV6-3 and TRBJ2-2, with 13 bases aligning to TRBD2. The germline CDR1 and CDR2 sequences are MNHEY and SVGEGT. Unmatched junction bases numbered 7, after V lost 6 bases and J lost 3 bases. The CDR3 totals 17 residues. The CDR3 DNA is TGTGCCAGCAGCCGGGGACTAGCGGGGATGTACACCGGGGAGCTGTTTTTT. Its protein is CASSRGLAGMYTGELFF.

The chain uses TRBV10-3 and TRBJ2-1; D not certain. V dropped 6 bases and J dropped 9 bases, with 12 bases sitting between them. The CDR3 sequence is 12 residues long. Germline V gives CDR1 ENHRY, CDR2 SYGVKD. The CDR3 loop is CAIRGLVAEQFF. DNA of the CDR3: TGTGCCATCAGGGGCTTGGTGGCTGAGCAGTTCTTC.

V and J are TRBV12-3 or TRBV12-4 and TRBJ2-7; possibly TRBD1 for D (5 bases). Trimming pared 7 bases from V and 1 base from J, leaving 8 bases between. The CDR3 contains 12 residues. For the CDR3, the DNA is TGTGCCAGCAAAGGACAATCCTACGAGCAGTACTTC. Translated, it gives CASKGQSYEQYF.

The V and J genes are TRBV7-2 and TRBJ2-5; the match to TRBD2 covers 12 bases. With V trimmed by 5 bases and J by 3 bases, 7 bases remained unmatched. CDR1 and CDR2 from the germline V gene are SGHTA and FQGNSA. The CDR3 extends over 16 amino acids. The CDR3 region has the DNA TGTGCCAGCAGCACCCAACTAGCGGGGGGAAAAGAGACCCAGTACTTC. Translated: CASSTQLAGGKETQYF.

The CDR3 reads CARRQGSFKDTEAFF. CDR3 nucleotide sequence: TGTGCCCGCCGACAGGGTTCGTTCAAAGACACTGAAGCTTTCTTT. The rearrangement uses TRBV30 and TRBJ1-1; 7 bases match TRBD1. Unmatched junction bases numbered 15, after V lost 8 bases and J lost 3 bases. Germline CDR1 GTSNPN, CDR2 SVGIG (reference sequence). This CDR3 has 15 amino acids.

This clone showed up just once. V is TRBV6-5 and J is TRBJ1-4; TRBD1 matches at 8 bases. Trimming at V came to 4 bases and at J to 3 bases, leaving 7 bases not matched to a gene. The V gene's germline CDR1 is MNHEY and CDR2 SVGAGI. CDR3 size: 16 residues. CDR3 protein: CASSFDRGGANEKLFF. As DNA, the CDR3 is TGTGCCAGCAGTTTTGACAGGGGCGGGGCTAATGAAAAACTGTTTTTT.

V and J are TRBV29-1 and TRBJ2-1; possible D gene TRBD2, 5 bases. CDR1 and CDR2 (germline): SQVTM, ANQGSEA. With 6 bases removed from V and 0 bases from J, the gap between germline ends came to 12 bases. The length of the CDR3 is 14 residues. The CDR3 sequence: CSVTSGSSYNEQFF. In DNA form, the CDR3 reads TGCAGCGTCACGTCGGGGAGCTCCTACAATGAGCAGTTCTTC.

CDR3 protein: CASSLGQTSGPTDTQYF. The CDR3 DNA reads TGTGCCAGCAGCTTAGGGCAGACTAGCGGGCCCACAGATACGCAGTATTTT. V is TRBV11-2 and J is TRBJ2-3, with 10 bases that match TRBD2. CDR3 length: 17 residues. J gave up 2 bases and V 1 base, and 6 bases lay outside the gene matches. Germline V gives CDR1 SGHAT, CDR2 FQNNGV.

This CDR3 reads CASSLALGQGPREQYF. CDR3 in DNA: TGTGCCAGCAGCTTAGCGCTGGGACAGGGTCCTCGGGAGCAGTACTTC. The V gene is TRBV7-6, the J gene TRBJ2-7, with TRBD1 matching 9 bases. This CDR3 has 16 amino acids. The V gene's germline CDR1 is SGHVS and CDR2 FNYEAQ. Trimming cost V 0 bases and J 7 bases; bases outside gene matches: 10. Complete variable domain (other parts from reference TRBV7-6 and TRBJ2-7): GAGVSQSPRYKVTKRGQDVALRCDPISGHVSLYWYRQALGQGPEFLTYFNYEAQQDKSGLPNDRFSAERPEGSISTLTIQRTEQRDSAMYRCASSLALGQGPREQYFGPGTRLTVT.